These 31 T cell receptor beta chains were sequenced from one sample in a study of T cells in localized non-small cell lung cancer. The data were produced by immunoSEQ multiplex PCR, yet TCRdb's version contains in-frame clones alone and is incomplete. Among tens of thousands of clones, roughly 88% were seen once, and the ten largest hold roughly 18%. The specimen comprised peripheral blood, sampled before any cancer treatment. The origin of the receptors is a male donor aged 60 or over with stage III squamous cell lung carcinoma.

The rearrangement links TRBV4-2 to TRBJ2-7; TRBD2 matches at 12 bases. Germline assignment: CDR1 LGHNA and CDR2 YNFKEQ. Losses at the gene ends were 1 base for V and 2 bases for J; bases not matched to a gene: 3. The CDR3 is made up of 16 amino acids. CDR3 coding DNA: TGTGCCAGCAGCCAAGGGGCTAGCGGGGGGGCCTACGAGCAGTACTTC. Translation: CASSQGASGGAYEQYF.

The chain has TRBV10-3 and TRBJ2-2; either TRBD1 or TRBD2 may supply D (5 bases each). CDR1 is ENHRY and CDR2 is SYGVKD in the germline V gene. The CDR3 extends over 16 amino acids. The V and J ends lost 7 bases and 0 bases respectively, with 15 bases between them. CDR3 loop: CAIKLSLGANTGELFF. In DNA form, the CDR3 reads TGTGCCATCAAGCTTTCATTGGGGGCGAACACCGGGGAGCTGTTTTTT.

Points on this clone: The CDR3 end shows no conserved phenylalanine or tryptophan, and so a read error is likely. No DNA is shown, since the ends of the CDR3 on it are uncertain; the CDR3 is the one TCRdb lists. V and J are TRBV10-1 and TRBJ2-7. The CDR3 sequence runs 14 residues, both termini included. Germline CDR1 WNHNN, CDR2 SYGVQD (reference sequence). The CDR3 spells CASSAPSGTGLRLI.

The V and J genes are TRBV5-6 and TRBJ2-2; TRBD1 matches 8 bases. Germline V CDR1 and CDR2: SGHDT, YYEEEE. The CDR3 spans 16 residues. V gave up 5 bases and J gave up 3 bases; unmatched junction bases: 9. The chain's CDR3 is CASRQGTGGHTGELFF. The CDR3 region has the DNA TGTGCCAGCAGGCAGGGTACAGGGGGACACACCGGGGAGCTGTTTTTT.

V and J are TRBV5-5 and TRBJ2-1; D gene ambiguous. The CDR3 spans 15 residues. V dropped 0 bases and J dropped 0 bases, with 7 bases sitting between them. The germline CDR1 and CDR2 sequences are SGHKS and YYEKEE (reference sequence). The CDR3 here is CASSLDGSSYNEQFF. The DNA of the CDR3 is TGTGCCAGCAGCTTGGACGGTAGCTCCTACAATGAGCAGTTCTTC.

V is TRBV6-1 and J is TRBJ1-2, with a possible D match to TRBD1 (5 bases). The CDR3 consists of 13 residues. Germline V gives CDR1 MNHNS, CDR2 SASEGT. V lost 5 bases, J lost 2 bases, and 9 bases lay in between. CDR3 sequence reads: CASSRAGNYGYTF. CDR3 nucleotides: TGTGCCAGCAGTCGGGCAGGGAACTATGGCTACACCTTC.

The rearrangement joins TRBV6-5 to TRBJ1-5; TRBD1 is a possible D gene (5 bases). The CDR3 length is 13 residues. Germline lookup yields CDR1 MNHEY and CDR2 SVGAGI. V was pared by 8 bases and J by 4 bases, with 12 bases between. The DNA of the CDR3 is TGTGCCAGCCGTGACGGGGGGAATCAGCCCCAGCATTTT. As protein: CASRDGGNQPQHF.

This rearrangement joins TRBV27 to TRBJ2-3; the D gene is possibly TRBD2 (6 bases). The CDR3 length is 15 residues. V lost 2 bases to trimming and J lost 5 bases, with 14 bases between them. Germline CDR1 reads MNHEY; CDR2 reads SMNVEV (reference sequence). The CDR3 reads CASSLKTGARDTQYF. As DNA, the CDR3 is TGTGCCAGCAGTTTAAAAACGGGAGCGAGAGATACGCAGTATTTT.

This sequence joins TRBV10-3 and TRBJ2-3, with 9 bases aligning to TRBD1. After removal of 6 bases from V and 3 bases from J, the junction contained 4 bases not matched to a gene. Germline V gene data show CDR1 as ENHRY and CDR2 as SYGVKD. The CDR3 spans 14 residues. CDR3 DNA sequence: TGTGCCATCAGGGGACAGGGCAGTACAGATACGCAGTATTTT. This codes for CAIRGQGSTDTQYF.

The chain carries TRBV28 and TRBJ2-2; D unresolved. The length of the CDR3 is 13 residues. V lost 6 bases and J lost 2, with 7 bases in between. Germline-derived CDR1 and CDR2 are MDHEN and SYDVKM. CDR3: CASRGGNTGELFF. Written as DNA, the CDR3 is TGTGCCAGCAGAGGTGGTAACACCGGGGAGCTGTTTTTT.

In this sample, this clone turned up many times. V gene TRBV6-5 combines with J gene TRBJ2-1; 7 positions agree with TRBD1. The V gene end was trimmed by 7 bases and the J gene end by 5 bases; junction bases not matched to a gene: 11. Germline V lookup: CDR1 MNHEY, CDR2 SVGAGI. The CDR3 consists of 15 residues. Here the CDR3 DNA reads TGTGCCAGCAAATCGACCGGGACAGCTAACAATGAGCAGTTCTTC. It encodes CASKSTGTANNEQFF.

This sequence joins TRBV4-1 and TRBJ1-2; 8 nucleotides align to TRBD1. The CDR3 has 15 residues. CDR1 and CDR2 (germline): MGHRA, YSYEKL. V gave up 5 bases and J gave up 3 bases; unmatched junction bases: 8. Here the CDR3 reads CASSRVGQGDYGYTF. CDR3 sequence (DNA): TGCGCCAGCAGCAGGGTCGGACAGGGTGACTATGGCTACACCTTC.

The chain employs TRBV11-2 and TRBJ1-1; no clear D. Germline V gene sequence: CDR1 SGHAT, CDR2 FQNNGV. There are 16 residues in the CDR3. V was clipped by 5 bases and J by 1 base, with 17 bases between them. Here the CDR3 DNA reads TGTGCCAGCAGCCACACAAACGGACTGAGGAACACTGAAGCTTTCTTT. This sequence encodes CASSHTNGLRNTEAFF.

The chain carries TRBV9 and TRBJ2-7, with no clear D. This CDR3 region has 18 residues. V lost 0 bases to trimming and J lost 1 base, with 20 bases between them. From germline, CDR1 is SGDLS and CDR2 YYNGEE. As DNA, the CDR3 is TGTGCCAGCAGCGTAGAGGTAGGAGTTTCCCACGGGTCCTACGAGCAGTACTTC. This sequence encodes CASSVEVGVSHGSYEQYF.

This clone was observed a single time. The genes are TRBV7-9 and TRBJ2-7; D is possibly TRBD2 (5 bases). CDR1 and CDR2 from the germline V gene are SEHNR and FQNEAQ (reference sequence). The CDR3 spans 16 residues. V was trimmed by 4 bases and J by 5 bases, leaving 21 bases between them. The CDR3 sequence is CASSSYTGITLHEQYF. The CDR3 coding sequence is TGTGCCAGCAGCTCTTATACGGGGATTACCCTCCACGAGCAGTACTTC.

The chain carries TRBV5-5 and TRBJ2-7; D not certain. In germline, CDR1 is SGHKS, CDR2 YYEKEE (reference sequence). The length of the CDR3 is 16 residues. Trimming took off 0 bases at V and 3 bases at J, with 16 bases between the two ends. The CDR3 loop is CASSLAIGESLYEQYF. The CDR3 nucleotides are TGTGCCAGCAGCTTGGCGATCGGTGAGAGCCTCTACGAGCAGTACTTC.

This clone was counted a single time. The chain has TRBV5-1 and TRBJ2-7, with D uncertain. Germline V gene lookup returns CDR1 SGHRS and CDR2 YFSETQ. The CDR3 length is 15 residues. V was pared by 0 bases and J by 6 bases, with 16 bases between. The CDR3 spells CASSLVWRLDGEQYF. CDR3 nucleotide sequence: TGCGCCAGCAGCTTGGTGTGGAGATTAGACGGCGAGCAGTACTTC.

The CDR3 sequence: CASSLGLGGSYEQYF. Here the CDR3 DNA reads TGTGCCAGCAGTCTAGGTTTAGGGGGTTCCTACGAGCAGTACTTC. This chain uses TRBV7-2 with TRBJ2-7; maybe TRBD1 (6 bases). CDR1 is SGHTA and CDR2 is FQGNSA in the germline V gene. The CDR3 extends over 15 amino acids. V shed 6 bases and J shed 1 base, with 16 bases lying between them.

The chain is built from TRBV6-5 and TRBJ2-3; possibly TRBD2 for D (6 bases). Trimming cost V 2 bases and J 5 bases, with 17 bases left between them. The CDR3 totals 16 residues. Germline V lookup: CDR1 MNHEY, CDR2 SVGAGI. The CDR3 protein is CASSYVPRGGRDTQYF. CDR3 coding DNA: TGTGCCAGCAGTTACGTGCCGCGGGGAGGTAGAGATACGCAGTATTTT.

The rearrangement links TRBV25-1 to TRBJ2-7, with 7 bases aligning to TRBD1. Per the germline V gene, CDR1 is MGHDK and CDR2 is SYGVNS. This CDR3 comprises 14 residues. The V gene end was trimmed by 5 bases and the J gene end by 2 bases; junction bases not matched to a gene: 6. Here the CDR3 reads CASSPADRTYEQYF. The CDR3 DNA sequence: TGTGCCAGCAGTCCCGCGGACAGGACCTACGAGCAGTACTTC.

The rearrangement links TRBV7-9 to TRBJ2-1; weak D call: TRBD1 (5 bases). The CDR3 has 14 amino acids. V was trimmed by 8 bases and J by 7 bases, leaving 18 bases between them. Germline V gives CDR1 SEHNR, CDR2 FQNEAQ (reference sequence). For the CDR3, the DNA is TGTGCCAGCGGAGAACCAGGGAAGACTAATGAGCAGTTCTTC. It encodes CASGEPGKTNEQFF.

The chain couples TRBV9 to TRBJ2-3; 10 bases match TRBD2. This CDR3 has 17 amino acids. V gave up 3 bases and J gave up 5 bases; unmatched junction bases: 12. The germline V gene has CDR1 SGDLS and CDR2 YYNGEE. CDR3 loop: CASSAPSGSSRGDTQYF. The CDR3 DNA is TGTGCCAGCAGCGCTCCTAGCGGGAGTTCCAGAGGAGATACGCAGTATTTT.

This rearrangement joins TRBV6-1 to TRBJ2-7; no clear D gene. Germline lookup yields CDR1 MNHNS and CDR2 SASEGT. Trimming took off 7 bases at V and 0 bases at J, with 10 bases between the two ends. This CDR3 has 13 residues. CDR3 region: CASKSLSSYEQYF. The CDR3 nucleotides read TGTGCCAGCAAATCCCTGAGCTCCTACGAGCAGTACTTC.

The chain combines TRBV14 with TRBJ2-1, with 7 bases that match TRBD2. Germline assignment: CDR1 SGHDN and CDR2 FVKESK. Germline trimming cut 0 bases from V and 4 bases from J; bases unmatched to any gene: 12. The CDR3 covers 18 residues. CDR3 loop: CASSQDIGGRARYNEQFF. CDR3 DNA: TGTGCCAGCAGCCAAGATATAGGTGGGAGGGCCAGGTACAATGAGCAGTTCTTC.

The chain employs TRBV5-6 and TRBJ2-3; the match to TRBD1 covers 7 bases. The V gene's germline CDR1 is SGHDT and CDR2 YYEEEE. The CDR3 runs 13 residues. The V and J ends lost 1 base and 6 bases, in that order; junction bases with no gene match: 2. CDR3 sequence reads: CASSLLGGDTQYF. In nucleotides, the CDR3 is TGTGCCAGCAGCTTGTTAGGGGGCGATACGCAGTATTTT.

The V gene is TRBV9, the J gene TRBJ1-1; D gene ambiguous. The V gene's germline CDR1 is SGDLS and CDR2 YYNGEE. The CDR3 consists of 12 residues. V gave up 0 bases and J gave up 10 bases, with 10 bases separating them. The CDR3 DNA follows: TGTGCCAGCAGCGTAGTAGGGAAGGCAGCTTTCTTT. This translates into CASSVVGKAAFF.

The chain links TRBV2 to TRBJ2-3, with 11 bases aligning to TRBD1. This CDR3 comprises 15 residues. V lost 3 bases to trimming and J lost 1 base; unmatched junction nucleotides: 0. The germline gives CDR1 SNHLY, CDR2 FYNNEI. In nucleotides, the CDR3 is TGTGCCAGCAGTGAGGACAGGGGGCGCACAGATACGCAGTATTTT. Residues: CASSEDRGRTDTQYF.

CDR3: CASRRIGEDTQYF. Written as DNA, the CDR3 is TGTGCCAGCAGGAGGATAGGGGAGGATACGCAGTATTTT. The chain uses TRBV6-5 and TRBJ2-3; D is perhaps TRBD1 or TRBD2 (5 bases each). Germline CDR1 and CDR2: MNHEY and SVGAGI. V lost 6 bases to trimming and J lost 6 bases, with 13 bases between them. The CDR3 spans 13 residues.

V and J are TRBV6-6 and TRBJ1-5, with unresolved D. Germline loops: CDR1 MNHNY, CDR2 SVGAGI (reference sequence). V was shortened by 5 bases and J by 0 bases, with 14 bases between the two germline ends. The length of the CDR3 is 16 residues. The DNA of the CDR3 is TGTGCCAGCAGTCACTGGACCGAGGTTAGCAATCAGCCCCAGCATTTT. Amino acids: CASSHWTEVSNQPQHF.

CDR3 region: CASRWTGSAPEQYF. For the CDR3, the DNA is TGTGCCAGCAGGTGGACAGGTTCAGCTCCCGAGCAGTACTTC. This rearrangement joins TRBV28 to TRBJ2-7; 7 bases align to TRBD1. Per germline, CDR1 MDHEN and CDR2 SYDVKM. The CDR3 has 14 amino acids. Losses at the gene ends were 6 bases for V and 6 bases for J; bases not matched to a gene: 11.

The V call is TRBV5-1, the J call TRBJ2-7, with D hard to call. The CDR3 is 16 residues long. Germline V gives CDR1 SGHRS, CDR2 YFSETQ. V was shortened by 0 bases and J by 2 bases, with 15 bases between the two germline ends. This chain's CDR3 is CASSLGMRSEPYEQYF. The CDR3 DNA reads as TGCGCCAGCAGCTTGGGGATGCGGTCAGAGCCCTACGAGCAGTACTTC.